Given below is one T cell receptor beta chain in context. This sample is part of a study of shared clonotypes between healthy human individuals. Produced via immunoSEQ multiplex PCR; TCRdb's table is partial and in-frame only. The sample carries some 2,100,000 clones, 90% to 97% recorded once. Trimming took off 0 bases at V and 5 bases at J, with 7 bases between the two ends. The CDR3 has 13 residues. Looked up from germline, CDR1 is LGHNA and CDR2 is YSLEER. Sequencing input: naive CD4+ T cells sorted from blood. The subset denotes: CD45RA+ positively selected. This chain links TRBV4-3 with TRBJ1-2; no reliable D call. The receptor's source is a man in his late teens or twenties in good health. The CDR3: CASSQDFGYGYTF. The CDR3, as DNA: TGCGCCAGCAGCCAAGATTTCGGTTATGGCTACACCTTC.